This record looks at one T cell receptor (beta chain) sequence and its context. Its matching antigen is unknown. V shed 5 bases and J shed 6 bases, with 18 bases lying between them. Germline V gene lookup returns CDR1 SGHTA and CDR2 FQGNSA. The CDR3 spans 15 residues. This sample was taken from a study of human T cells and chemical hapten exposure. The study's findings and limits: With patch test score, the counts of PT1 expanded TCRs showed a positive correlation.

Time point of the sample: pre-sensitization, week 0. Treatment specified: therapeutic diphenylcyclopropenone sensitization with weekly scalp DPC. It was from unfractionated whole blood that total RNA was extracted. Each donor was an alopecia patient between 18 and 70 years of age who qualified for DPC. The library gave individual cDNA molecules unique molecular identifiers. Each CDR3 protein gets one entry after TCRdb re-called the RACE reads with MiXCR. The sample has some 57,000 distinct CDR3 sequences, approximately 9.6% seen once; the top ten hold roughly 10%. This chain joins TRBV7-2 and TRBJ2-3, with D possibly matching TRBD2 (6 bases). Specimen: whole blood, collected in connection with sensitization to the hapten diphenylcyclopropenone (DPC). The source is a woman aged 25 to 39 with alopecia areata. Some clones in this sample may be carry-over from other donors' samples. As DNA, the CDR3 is TGTGCCAGCAGCGCACAACCCGGGGGAATGGATACGCAGTATTTT. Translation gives CASSAQPGGMDTQYF.